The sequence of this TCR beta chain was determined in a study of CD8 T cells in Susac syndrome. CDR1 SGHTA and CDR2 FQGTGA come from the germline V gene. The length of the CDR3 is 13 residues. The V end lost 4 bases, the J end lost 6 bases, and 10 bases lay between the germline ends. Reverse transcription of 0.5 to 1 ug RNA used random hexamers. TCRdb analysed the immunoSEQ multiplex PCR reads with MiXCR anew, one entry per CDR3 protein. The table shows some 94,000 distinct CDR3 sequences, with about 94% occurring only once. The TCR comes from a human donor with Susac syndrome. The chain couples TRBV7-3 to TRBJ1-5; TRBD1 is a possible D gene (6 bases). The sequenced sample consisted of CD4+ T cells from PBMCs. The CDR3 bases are TGTGCCAGCAGCTACAGGGAGGGTCAGCCCCAGCATTTT. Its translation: CASSYREGQPQHF.